This T cell receptor beta chain was recovered during a study of blood T cell repertoires in COVID-19. Background on the study: Italy, Spain and the United States were the sources of the convalescent and acute COVID-19 samples. The analysed material was cDNA or gDNA that came from T cells, B-cell-depleted T cells, or PBMCs.

In germline, CDR1 is SNHLY, CDR2 FYNNEI. The CDR3 has 14 residues. V shed 10 bases and J shed 15 bases, with 28 bases lying between them. Authors' methods: Estimation of nucleated cell counts relied on the amplification of reference gene primers. Clones were sequenced by immunoSEQ multiplex PCR, and TCRdb holds only the in-frame ones, with some missing. The DNA was the basis for D and trimming; V, J and clone size are from that table. The repertoire holds 100,000 to 150,000 clones, with less than 90% as singletons. This TCR was recovered from a woman older than 75 with acute or convalescent COVID-19. The specimen sequenced was peripheral blood. This chain joins TRBV2 and TRBJ2-1; D call uncertain. CDR3 coding DNA: TGTGCCACCCAACCCCGAGGCAATTACAATGTGCGGTTCTTC. Its protein is CATQPRGNYNVRFF.